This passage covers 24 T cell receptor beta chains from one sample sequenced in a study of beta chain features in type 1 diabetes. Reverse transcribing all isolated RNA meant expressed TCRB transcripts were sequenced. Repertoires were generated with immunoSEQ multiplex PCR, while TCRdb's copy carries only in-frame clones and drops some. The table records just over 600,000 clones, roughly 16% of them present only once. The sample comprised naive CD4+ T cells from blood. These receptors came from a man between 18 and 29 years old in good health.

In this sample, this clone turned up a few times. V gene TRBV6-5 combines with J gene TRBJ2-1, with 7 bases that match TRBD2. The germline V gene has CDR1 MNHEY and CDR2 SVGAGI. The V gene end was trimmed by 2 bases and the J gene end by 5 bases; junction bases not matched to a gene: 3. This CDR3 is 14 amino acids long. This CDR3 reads CASSYPGLHNEQFF. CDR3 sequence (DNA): TGTGCCAGCAGTTACCCGGGACTACACAATGAGCAGTTCTTC.

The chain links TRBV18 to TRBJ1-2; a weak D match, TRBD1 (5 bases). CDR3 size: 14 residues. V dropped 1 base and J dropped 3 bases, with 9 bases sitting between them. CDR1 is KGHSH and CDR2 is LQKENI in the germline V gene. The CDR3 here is CASSPRVTDYGYTF. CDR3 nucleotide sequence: TGTGCCAGCTCACCACGTGTGACAGACTATGGCTACACCTTC.

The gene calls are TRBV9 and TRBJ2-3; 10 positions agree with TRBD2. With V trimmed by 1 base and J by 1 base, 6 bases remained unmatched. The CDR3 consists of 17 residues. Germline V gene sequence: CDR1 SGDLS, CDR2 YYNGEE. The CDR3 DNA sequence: TGTGCCAGCAGCGTAAAAGGCGGGACTAGCGGCACAGATACGCAGTATTTT. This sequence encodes CASSVKGGTSGTDTQYF.

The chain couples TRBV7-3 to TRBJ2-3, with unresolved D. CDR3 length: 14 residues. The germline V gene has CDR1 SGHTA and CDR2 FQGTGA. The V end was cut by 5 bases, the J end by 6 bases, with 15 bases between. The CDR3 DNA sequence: TGTGCCAGCAGCAAAGACCCCCCCTACGATACGCAGTATTTT. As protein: CASSKDPPYDTQYF.

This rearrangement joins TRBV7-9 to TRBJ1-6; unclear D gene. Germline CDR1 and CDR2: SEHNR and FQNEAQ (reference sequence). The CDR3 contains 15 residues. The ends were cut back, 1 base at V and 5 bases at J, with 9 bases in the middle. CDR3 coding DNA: TGTGCCAGCAGCTTAGGGACGGTTAATAATTCACCCCTCCACTTT. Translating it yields CASSLGTVNNSPLHF.

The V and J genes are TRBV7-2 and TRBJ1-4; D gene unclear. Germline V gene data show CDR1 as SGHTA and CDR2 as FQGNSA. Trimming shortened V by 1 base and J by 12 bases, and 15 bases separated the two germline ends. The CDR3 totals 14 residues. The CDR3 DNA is TGTGCCAGCAGCTTAGGAGCCCCAAACGTAGAACTGTTTTTT. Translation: CASSLGAPNVELFF.

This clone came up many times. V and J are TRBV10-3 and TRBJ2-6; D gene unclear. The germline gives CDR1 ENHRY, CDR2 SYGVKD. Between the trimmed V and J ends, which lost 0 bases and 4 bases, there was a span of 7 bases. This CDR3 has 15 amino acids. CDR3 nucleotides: TGTGCCATCAGTGAGTCGTATAGAGGGGCCAACGTCCTGACTTTC. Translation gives CAISESYRGANVLTF.

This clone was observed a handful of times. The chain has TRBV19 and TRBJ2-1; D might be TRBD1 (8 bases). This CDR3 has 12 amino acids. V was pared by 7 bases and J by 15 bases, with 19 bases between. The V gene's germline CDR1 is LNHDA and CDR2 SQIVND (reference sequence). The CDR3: CASNGGTGGGFF. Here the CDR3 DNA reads TGTGCCAGTAACGGGGGGACAGGAGGAGGGTTCTTC.

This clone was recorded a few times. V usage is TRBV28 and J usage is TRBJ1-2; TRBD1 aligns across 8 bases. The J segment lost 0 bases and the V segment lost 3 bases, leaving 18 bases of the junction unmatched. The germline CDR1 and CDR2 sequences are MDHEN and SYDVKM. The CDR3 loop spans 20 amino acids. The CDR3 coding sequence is TGTGCCAGCAGTTTGCTCACGCTCCGGGACAGGCGAGTAACTAACTATGGCTACACCTTC. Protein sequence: CASSLLTLRDRRVTNYGYTF.

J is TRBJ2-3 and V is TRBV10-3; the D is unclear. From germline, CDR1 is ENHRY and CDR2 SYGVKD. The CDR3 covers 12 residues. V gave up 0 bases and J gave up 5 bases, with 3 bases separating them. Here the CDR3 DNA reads TGTGCCATCAGTGAGTCTAAAGATACGCAGTATTTT. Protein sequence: CAISESKDTQYF.

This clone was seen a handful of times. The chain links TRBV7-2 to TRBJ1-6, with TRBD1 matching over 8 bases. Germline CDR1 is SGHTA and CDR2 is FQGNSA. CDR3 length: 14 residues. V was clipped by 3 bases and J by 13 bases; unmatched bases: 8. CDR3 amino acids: CASSLQGAPTPLHF. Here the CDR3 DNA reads TGTGCCAGCAGCTTGCAGGGGGCTCCCACGCCCCTCCACTTT.

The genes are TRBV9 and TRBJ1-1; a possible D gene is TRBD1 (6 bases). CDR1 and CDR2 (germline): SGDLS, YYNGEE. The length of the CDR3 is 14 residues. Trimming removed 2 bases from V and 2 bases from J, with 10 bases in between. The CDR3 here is CASSVRTDNTEAFF. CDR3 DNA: TGTGCCAGCAGCGTGCGGACAGATAACACTGAAGCTTTCTTT.

The CDR3 loop is CASSPSRATEAFF. In nucleotides, the CDR3 is TGTGCCAGCAGCCCATCTCGCGCCACTGAAGCTTTCTTT. V is TRBV28 and J is TRBJ1-1; D not certain. Trimming cost V 6 bases and J 4 bases, with 12 bases left between them. The germline CDR1 and CDR2 sequences are MDHEN and SYDVKM. The CDR3 is made up of 13 amino acids.

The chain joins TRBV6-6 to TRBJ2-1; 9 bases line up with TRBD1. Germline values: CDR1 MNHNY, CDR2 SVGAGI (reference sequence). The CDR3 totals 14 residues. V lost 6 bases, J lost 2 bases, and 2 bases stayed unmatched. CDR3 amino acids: CASRTGGAYNEQFF. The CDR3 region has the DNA TGTGCCAGCAGAACAGGGGGCGCCTACAATGAGCAGTTCTTC.

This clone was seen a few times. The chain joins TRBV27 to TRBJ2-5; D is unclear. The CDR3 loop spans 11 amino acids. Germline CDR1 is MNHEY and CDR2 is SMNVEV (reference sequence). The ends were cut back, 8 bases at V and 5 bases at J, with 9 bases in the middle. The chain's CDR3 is CASGTRETQYF. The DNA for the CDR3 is TGTGCCAGCGGAACCCGGGAGACCCAGTACTTC.

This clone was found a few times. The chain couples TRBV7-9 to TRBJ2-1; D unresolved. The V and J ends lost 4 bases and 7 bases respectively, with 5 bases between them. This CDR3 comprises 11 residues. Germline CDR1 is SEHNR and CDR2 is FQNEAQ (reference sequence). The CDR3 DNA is TGTGCCAGCAGCTCACGGAATGAGCAGTTCTTC. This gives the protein CASSSRNEQFF.

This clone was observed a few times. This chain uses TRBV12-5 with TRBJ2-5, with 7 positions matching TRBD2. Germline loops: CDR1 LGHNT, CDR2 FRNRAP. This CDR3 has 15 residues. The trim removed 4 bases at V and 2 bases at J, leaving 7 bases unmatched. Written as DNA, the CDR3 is TGTGCTAGTGGTTCGGGAAAGCGGGGACAAGAGACCCAGTACTTC. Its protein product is CASGSGKRGQETQYF.

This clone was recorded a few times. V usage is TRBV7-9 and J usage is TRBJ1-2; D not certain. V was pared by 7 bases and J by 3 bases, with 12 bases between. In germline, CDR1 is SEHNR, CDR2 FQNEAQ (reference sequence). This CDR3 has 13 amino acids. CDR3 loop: CASTPGQDYGYTF. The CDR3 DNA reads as TGTGCCAGCACCCCCGGGCAGGACTATGGCTACACCTTC.

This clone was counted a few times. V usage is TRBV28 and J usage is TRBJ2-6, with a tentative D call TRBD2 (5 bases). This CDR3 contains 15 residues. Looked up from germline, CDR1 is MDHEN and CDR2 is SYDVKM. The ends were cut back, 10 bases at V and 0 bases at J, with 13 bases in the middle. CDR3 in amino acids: CATFSGNSGANVLTF. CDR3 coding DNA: TGTGCCACCTTTTCCGGGAACTCTGGGGCCAACGTCCTGACTTTC.

CDR3 nucleotides: TGTGCCTGGGTCAACTCGCCCCAGCAATCTTTGCCCCAGCATTTT. Protein sequence: CAWVNSPQQSLPQHF. The V call is TRBV30, the J call TRBJ1-5, with unresolved D. Trimming shortened V by 5 bases and J by 9 bases, and 23 bases separated the two germline ends. There are 15 residues in the CDR3. The germline CDR1 and CDR2 sequences are GTSNPN and SVGIG (reference sequence). Together with reference TRBV30 and TRBJ1-5, the CDR3 gives the full variable domain: SQTIHQWPATLVQPVGSPLSLECTVEGTSNPNLYWYRQAAGRGLQLLFYSVGIGQISSEVPQNLSASRPQDRQFILSSKKLLLSDSGFYLCAWVNSPQQSLPQHFGDGTRLSIL.

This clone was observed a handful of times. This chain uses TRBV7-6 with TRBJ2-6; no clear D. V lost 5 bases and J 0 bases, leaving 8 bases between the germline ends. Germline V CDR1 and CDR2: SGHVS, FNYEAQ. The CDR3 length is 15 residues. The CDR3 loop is CASSPTLSGANVLTF. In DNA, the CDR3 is TGTGCCAGCAGCCCGACACTCTCTGGGGCCAACGTCCTGACTTTC.

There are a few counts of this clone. The CDR3 coding sequence is TGTGCCAGCAGTTTCAGGCGGGGCGAGCAGTACTTC. Encoded protein: CASSFRRGEQYF. This chain joins TRBV6-8 and TRBJ2-7, with D possibly matching TRBD2 (6 bases). CDR1 is MNHGY, CDR2 SAAAGT, per germline. CDR3 size: 12 residues. Trimming took 4 bases from V and 6 from J, leaving 10 bases between them.

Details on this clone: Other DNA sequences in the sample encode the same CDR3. For the CDR3, the DNA is TGTGCCATCAGTGAGTCTCGACAGGGTGGCTATGGCTACACCTTC. This encodes CAISESRQGGYGYTF. The chain couples TRBV10-3 to TRBJ1-2, with TRBD1 identical over 7 bases. J gave up 4 bases and V 0 bases, and 5 bases lay outside the gene matches. Germline CDR1 reads ENHRY; CDR2 reads SYGVKD. This CDR3 spans 15 amino acids.

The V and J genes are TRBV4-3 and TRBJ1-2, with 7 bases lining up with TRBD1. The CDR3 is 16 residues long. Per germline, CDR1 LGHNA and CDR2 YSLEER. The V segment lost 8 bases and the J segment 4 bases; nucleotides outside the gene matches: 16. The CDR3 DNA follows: TGCGCCAGCTCAGGGGGTAGGGGATCCACCGGCTATGGCTACACCTTC. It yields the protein CASSGGRGSTGYGYTF.